Sequencing of this TCR beta chain was carried out in a study of cytomegalovirus exposure and HLA in healthy donors. Primers: 60 Vbeta forward and 13 Jbeta reverse. Sequenced by immunoSEQ multiplex PCR; TCRdb stores in-frame clones only, minus some. The sample lists fewer than 200,000 clones, roughly 80% occurring once. Regarding this clone: Its antigen remains unknown.

The CDR3 is 15 residues long. Trimming removed 5 bases from V and 4 bases from J, with 18 bases in between. Germline CDR1 SNHLY, CDR2 FYNNEI. Study outcomes and limitations: In vitro confirmation showed a few CMV-associated chains to be CMV antigen specific. A later analysis found that most CMV-associated TCR beta chains appeared HLA-restricted. The authors reported that TCR beta sequences could predict HLA-A and HLA-B alleles. These predictions were accurate for most subjects in the first cohort. It was reportedly the case that the classifier diagnosed cytomegalovirus status with high specificity and sensitivity.

V gene TRBV2 combines with J gene TRBJ2-7; D unclear. The TCR was taken from a male donor in good health and CMV-seronegative. The sequenced material came from PBMCs. The CDR3 DNA sequence: TGTGCCAGCAGTACCATAATCTCCGCCTATTACGAGCAGTACTTC. It specifies CASSTIISAYYEQYF. The whole variable domain, filled in from reference TRBV2 and TRBJ2-7, reads EPEVTQTPSHQVTQMGQEVILRCVPISNHLYFYWYRQILGQKVEFLVSFYNNEISEKSEIFDDQFSVERPDGSNFTLKIRSTKLEDSAMYFCASSTIISAYYEQYFGPGTRLTVT.